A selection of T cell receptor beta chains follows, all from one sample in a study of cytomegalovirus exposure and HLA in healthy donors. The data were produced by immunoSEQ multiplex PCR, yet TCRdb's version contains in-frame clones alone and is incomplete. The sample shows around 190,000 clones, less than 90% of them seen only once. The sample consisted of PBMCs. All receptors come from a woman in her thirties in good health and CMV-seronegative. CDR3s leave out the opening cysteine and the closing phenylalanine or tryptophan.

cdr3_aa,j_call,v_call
ASSKRGQNTEAF,TRBJ1-1,TRBV19
ASSLVVGGTTEAF,TRBJ1-1,TRBV7-9
ASSRTSGSYEQY,TRBJ2-7,TRBV5-5
ASSSTSFQDTQY,TRBJ2-3,TRBV7-9
ASSIGGTGGIETQY,TRBJ2-5,TRBV19
ASSQVHRPFTDTQY,TRBJ2-3,TRBV14
ASSLGRGTGTNEQF,TRBJ2-1,TRBV11-2
ASTGRQSAGSYNEQF,TRBJ2-1,TRBV2
ASSFSGGSTEAF,TRBJ1-1,TRBV5-1
ASSLPLAGAYEQY,TRBJ2-7,TRBV28
ASSVGTGGDYGYT,TRBJ1-2,TRBV9
ASSLALDRNYGYT,TRBJ1-2,TRBV5-4
ASSPGQDQSPLH,TRBJ1-6,TRBV5-1
ASSSPGGLAF,TRBJ2-1,TRBV10-1
ASSPGDRGWTEAF,TRBJ1-1,TRBV27
ASSFGTDFYEQY,TRBJ2-7,TRBV5-1
ASSFLGRANTGELF,TRBJ2-2,TRBV28
ASSESGLLTSLYGIQY,TRBJ2-4,TRBV10-2
SAAGTSGRWDEQF,TRBJ2-1,TRBV29-1
ASSSRRGPLETQY,TRBJ2-5,TRBV5-4
ANHYPRGVQPQH,TRBJ1-5,TRBV28
ASSQVTGVAF,TRBJ1-1,TRBV4-1
ASSLTAVPGTDTQY,TRBJ2-3,TRBV7-3
ASSPGVQETQY,TRBJ2-5,TRBV6-5
ASSSKFSGRLVETQY,TRBJ2-5,TRBV5-1
ASSLDRSSTNTEAF,TRBJ1-1,TRBV5-1
ASSPQSSFLGGGELF,TRBJ2-2,TRBV7-3
ASSQGAGGRGTQY,TRBJ2-3,TRBV14
ASSYDVAGGGETQY,TRBJ2-5,TRBV6-5
ASSLQVDTEAF,TRBJ1-1,TRBV5-1
SSSLWGTSRAYEQY,TRBJ2-7,TRBV7-9
ASSQDSNSYNEKLF,TRBJ1-4,TRBV4-1
ASSISAGEQY,TRBJ2-7,TRBV19
ASSLAEETQY,TRBJ2-5,TRBV5-1
ATGAGNTIY,TRBJ1-3,TRBV25-1
ASSQGTESNQPQH,TRBJ1-5,TRBV4-1
ASSKSGGAAGELF,TRBJ2-2,TRBV4-1
ASSLLGQAGVADTQY,TRBJ2-3,TRBV4-1
ASSTTALGYGYT,TRBJ1-2,TRBV6-5
AWANRRNTEAF,TRBJ1-1,TRBV30